This T cell receptor beta chain was sequenced during a study of shared clonotypes between healthy human individuals. Between the trimmed V and J ends, which lost 0 bases and 2 bases, there was a span of 15 bases. Germline lookup yields CDR1 SGDLS and CDR2 YYNGEE. The CDR3 sequence is 16 residues long. The table came from immunoSEQ multiplex PCR; TCRdb's copy has only in-frame clones and leaves some out. The sample carries just under 350,000 clones, roughly 80% recorded once. Specimen: memory CD4+ T cells sorted from blood. Regarding subset: CD45RA-negative fraction. This chain links TRBV9 with TRBJ2-7; weak D call: TRBD1 (5 bases). This receptor was taken from a man aged 25 to 40 in good health. The CDR3 sequence is CASSVGDTGSAYEQYF. CDR3 coding DNA: TGTGCCAGCAGCGTAGGAGACACAGGATCCGCCTACGAGCAGTACTTC.